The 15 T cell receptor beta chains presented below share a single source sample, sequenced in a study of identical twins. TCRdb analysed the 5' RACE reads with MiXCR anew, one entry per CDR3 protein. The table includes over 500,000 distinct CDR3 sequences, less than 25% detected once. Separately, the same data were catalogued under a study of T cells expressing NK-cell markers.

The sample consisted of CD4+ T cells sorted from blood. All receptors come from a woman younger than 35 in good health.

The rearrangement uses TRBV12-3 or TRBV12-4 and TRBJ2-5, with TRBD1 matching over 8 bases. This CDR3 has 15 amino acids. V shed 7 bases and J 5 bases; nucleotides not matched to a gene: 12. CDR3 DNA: TGTGCCAGCACCAAACGACAGGGGAGAGGGGAGACCCAGTACTTC. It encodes CASTKRQGRGETQYF.

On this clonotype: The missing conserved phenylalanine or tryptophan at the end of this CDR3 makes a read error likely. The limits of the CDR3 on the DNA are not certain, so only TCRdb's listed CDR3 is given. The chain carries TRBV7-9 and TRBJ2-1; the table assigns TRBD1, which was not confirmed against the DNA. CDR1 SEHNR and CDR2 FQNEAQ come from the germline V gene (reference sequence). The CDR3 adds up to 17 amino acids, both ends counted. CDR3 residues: CASSLEGNVGGPQQSGL.

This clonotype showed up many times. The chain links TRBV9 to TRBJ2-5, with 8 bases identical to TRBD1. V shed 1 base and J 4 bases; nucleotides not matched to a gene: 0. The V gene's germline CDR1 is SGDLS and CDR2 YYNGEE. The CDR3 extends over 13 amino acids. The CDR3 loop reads CASSVQGAETQYF. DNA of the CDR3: TGTGCCAGCAGCGTACAGGGGGCAGAGACCCAGTACTTC. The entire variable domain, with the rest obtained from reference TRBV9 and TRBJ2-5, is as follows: DSGVTQTPKHLITATGQRVTLRCSPRSGDLSVYWYQQSLDQGLQFLIQYYNGEERAKGNILERFSAQQFPDLHSELNLSSLELGDSALYFCASSVQGAETQYFGPGTRLLVL.

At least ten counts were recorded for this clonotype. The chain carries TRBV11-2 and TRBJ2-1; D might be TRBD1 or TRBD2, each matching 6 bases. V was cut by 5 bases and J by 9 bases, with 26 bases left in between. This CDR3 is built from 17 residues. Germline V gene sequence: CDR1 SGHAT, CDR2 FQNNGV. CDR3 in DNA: TGTGCCAGCAGCGGCCAGGGGAGGACGGGAGTTGATGGTGAGCAGTTCTTC. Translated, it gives CASSGQGRTGVDGEQFF.

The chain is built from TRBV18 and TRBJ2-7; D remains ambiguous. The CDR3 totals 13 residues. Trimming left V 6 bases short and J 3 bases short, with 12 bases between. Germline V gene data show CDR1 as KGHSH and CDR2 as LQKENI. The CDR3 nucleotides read TGTGCCAGCTCCCTGGCCGTTAACTACGAGCAGTACTTC. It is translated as CASSLAVNYEQYF.

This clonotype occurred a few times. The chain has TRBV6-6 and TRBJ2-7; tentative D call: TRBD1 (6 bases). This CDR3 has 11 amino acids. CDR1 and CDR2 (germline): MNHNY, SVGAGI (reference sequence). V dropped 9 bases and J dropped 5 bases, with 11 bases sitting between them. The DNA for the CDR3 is TGTGCCAGTGGGGGCGCGAACGAGCAGTACTTC. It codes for CASGGANEQYF.

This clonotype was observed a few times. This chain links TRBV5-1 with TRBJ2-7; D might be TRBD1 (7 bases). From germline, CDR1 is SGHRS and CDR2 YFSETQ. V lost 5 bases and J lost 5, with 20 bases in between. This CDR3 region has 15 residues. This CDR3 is CASRAVGGGNDEQYF. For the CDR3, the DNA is TGCGCCAGCAGGGCGGTAGGGGGCGGGAACGACGAGCAGTACTTC.

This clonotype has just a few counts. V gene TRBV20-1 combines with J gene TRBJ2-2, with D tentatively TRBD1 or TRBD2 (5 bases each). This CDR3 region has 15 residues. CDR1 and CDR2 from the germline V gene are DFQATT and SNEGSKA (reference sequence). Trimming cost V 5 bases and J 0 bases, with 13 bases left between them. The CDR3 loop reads CSASRGRTNTGELFF. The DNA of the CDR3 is TGCAGTGCTTCCCGGGGACGGACGAACACCGGGGAGCTGTTTTTT.

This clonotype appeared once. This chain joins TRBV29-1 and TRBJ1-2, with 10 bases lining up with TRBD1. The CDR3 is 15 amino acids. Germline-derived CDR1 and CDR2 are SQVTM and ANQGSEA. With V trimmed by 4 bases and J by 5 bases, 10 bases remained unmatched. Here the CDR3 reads CSVGNRDRGRYGYTF. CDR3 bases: TGCAGCGTTGGCAACCGGGACAGGGGAAGGTATGGCTACACCTTC.

This chain's CDR3 is CATSPGTGVIDTQYF. For the CDR3, the DNA is TGTGCCACCTCCCCCGGGACAGGGGTCATAGATACGCAGTATTTT. The chain links TRBV10-3 to TRBJ2-3; 10 bases are shared with TRBD1. Germline loops: CDR1 ENHRY, CDR2 SYGVKD. The CDR3 has 15 residues. J lost 5 bases, V lost 10 bases, and 12 bases had no gene match.

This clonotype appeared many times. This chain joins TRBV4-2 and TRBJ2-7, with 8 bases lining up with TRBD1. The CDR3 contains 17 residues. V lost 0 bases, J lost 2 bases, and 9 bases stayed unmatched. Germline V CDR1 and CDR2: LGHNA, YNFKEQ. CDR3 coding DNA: TGTGCCAGCAGCCAAGAGGCAGGGACAGGAGTCCCCTACGAGCAGTACTTC. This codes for CASSQEAGTGVPYEQYF.

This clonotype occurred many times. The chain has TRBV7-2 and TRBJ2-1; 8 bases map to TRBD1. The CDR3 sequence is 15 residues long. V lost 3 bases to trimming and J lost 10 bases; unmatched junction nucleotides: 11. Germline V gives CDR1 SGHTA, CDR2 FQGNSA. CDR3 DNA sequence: TGTGCCAGCAGCTTTTGGGACAGGAGCCACCGGGAGCAGTTCTTC. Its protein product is CASSFWDRSHREQFF.

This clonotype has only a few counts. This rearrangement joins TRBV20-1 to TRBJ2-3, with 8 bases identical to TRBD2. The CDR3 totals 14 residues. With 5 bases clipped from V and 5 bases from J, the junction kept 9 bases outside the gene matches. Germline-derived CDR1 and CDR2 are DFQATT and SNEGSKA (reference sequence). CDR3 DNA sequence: TGCAGTGCTTCCCCCGGGGGGGCGGGAGATACGCAGTATTTT. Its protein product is CSASPGGAGDTQYF.

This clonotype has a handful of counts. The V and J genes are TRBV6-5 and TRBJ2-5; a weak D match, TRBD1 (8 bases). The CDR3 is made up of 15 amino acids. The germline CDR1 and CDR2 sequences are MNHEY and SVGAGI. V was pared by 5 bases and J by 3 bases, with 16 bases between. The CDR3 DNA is TGTGCCAGCAGTCACTGGACAGGGAGGGAAGAGACCCAGTACTTC. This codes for CASSHWTGREETQYF.

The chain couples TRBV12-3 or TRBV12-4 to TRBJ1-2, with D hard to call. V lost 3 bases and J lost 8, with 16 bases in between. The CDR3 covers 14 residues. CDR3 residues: CASSFGRTPIGYTF. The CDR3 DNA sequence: TGTGCCAGCAGTTTTGGCCGAACCCCTATCGGCTACACCTTC.